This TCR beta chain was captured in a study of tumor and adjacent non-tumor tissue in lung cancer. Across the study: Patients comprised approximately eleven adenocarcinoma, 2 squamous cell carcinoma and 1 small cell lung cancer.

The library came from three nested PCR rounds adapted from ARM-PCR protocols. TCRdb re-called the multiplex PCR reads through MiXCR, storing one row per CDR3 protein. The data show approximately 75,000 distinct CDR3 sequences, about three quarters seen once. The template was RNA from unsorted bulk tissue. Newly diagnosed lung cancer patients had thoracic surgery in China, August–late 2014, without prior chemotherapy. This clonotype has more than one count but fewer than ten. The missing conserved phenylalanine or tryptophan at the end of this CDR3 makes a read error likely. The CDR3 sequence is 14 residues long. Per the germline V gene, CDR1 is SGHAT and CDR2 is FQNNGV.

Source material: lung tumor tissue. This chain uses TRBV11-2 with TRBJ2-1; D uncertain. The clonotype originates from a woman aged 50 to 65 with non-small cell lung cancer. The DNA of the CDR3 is TGTGCCAGTAGCTTTGGCAGTGCCGACAATGAGCAGTTCTAT. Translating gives CASSFGSADNEQFY.